This entry describes one T cell receptor (beta chain). The assay was immunoSEQ multiplex PCR, and TCRdb's table has in-frame clones only and misses some. The top ten hold roughly 5.6% of the sample, which has fewer than 110,000 clones, 92% seen once. The sample belongs to a study of blood T cell repertoires in COVID-19. Germline V gene data show CDR1 as MRHNA and CDR2 as SNTAGT. Trimming left V 5 bases short and J 7 bases short, with 15 bases between. The CDR3 extends over 15 amino acids. This chain joins TRBV6-4 and TRBJ1-6; D not certain. Sequenced sample: peripheral blood. The source of this sequence is a man aged 50 to 59 with active COVID-19. CDR3 residues: CASSNDGLGNSPLHF. The CDR3 nucleotides read TGTGCCAGCAGTAATGACGGCCTCGGGAATTCACCCCTCCACTTT.